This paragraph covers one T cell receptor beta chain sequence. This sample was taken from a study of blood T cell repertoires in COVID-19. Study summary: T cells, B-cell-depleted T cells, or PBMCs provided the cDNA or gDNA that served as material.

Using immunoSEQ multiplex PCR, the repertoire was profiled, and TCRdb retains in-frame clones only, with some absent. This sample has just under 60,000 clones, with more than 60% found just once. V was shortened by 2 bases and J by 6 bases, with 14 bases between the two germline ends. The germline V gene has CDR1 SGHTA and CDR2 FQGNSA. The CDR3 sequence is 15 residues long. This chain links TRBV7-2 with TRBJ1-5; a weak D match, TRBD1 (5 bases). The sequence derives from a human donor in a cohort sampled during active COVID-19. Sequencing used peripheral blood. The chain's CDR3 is CASSLTAGLSQPQHF. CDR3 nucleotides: TGTGCCAGCAGCTTAACCGCAGGGTTGAGTCAGCCCCAGCATTTT.